This TCR beta chain was recovered during a study of blood T cell repertoires in COVID-19. V lost 4 bases and J 0 bases, leaving 7 bases between the germline ends. The CDR3 covers 14 residues. Looked up from germline, CDR1 is PRHDT and CDR2 is FYEKMQ (reference sequence). Generated by immunoSEQ multiplex PCR, the TCRdb table keeps only in-frame clones and is missing some. The data show 130,000 to 150,000 clones, 80% to 90% seen once. The sequenced material came from peripheral blood. The chain links TRBV13 to TRBJ2-4, with a weak D call TRBD2 (6 bases). The receptor comes from a woman aged 55-70 years with active COVID-19. The CDR3 sequence: CASSSGLAKNIQYF. The CDR3, as DNA: TGTGCCAGCAGCTCGGGACTAGCCAAAAACATTCAGTACTTC.